The present entry profiles one T cell receptor (beta chain) with its context. CD8 cells classed as naive were CD45RO-negative and positively selected for CCR7, excluding terminally differentiated effector memory CD45RA+ cells. The CDR3 sequence is 15 residues long. With 5 bases removed from V and 0 bases from J, the gap between germline ends came to 11 bases. Germline CDR1 is MNHEY and CDR2 is SMNVEV (reference sequence). Source study methods: ImmunoSEQ sequences covered only the junction and lacked quality scores; filtering therefore differed. Here immunoSEQ multiplex PCR was the method, and the copy in TCRdb shows in-frame clones only, minus some. D and trimming were read from the DNA, whereas the V and J calls and clone size are those reported in that table. The data hold more than 2 million clones, with around 93% observed a single time. The sample comes from a study of shared clonotypes between healthy human individuals.

This clonotype was sampled from a man younger than 35 in good health. Some clones in this sample may be carry-over from other donors' samples. This chain uses TRBV27 with TRBJ2-1, with D perhaps TRBD2 (5 bases). Sequenced sample: naive CD8+ T cells from PBMCs. This CDR3 is CASSPRTGSYNEQFF. CDR3 coding DNA: TGTGCCAGCAGTCCTCGGACTGGCTCCTACAATGAGCAGTTCTTC.